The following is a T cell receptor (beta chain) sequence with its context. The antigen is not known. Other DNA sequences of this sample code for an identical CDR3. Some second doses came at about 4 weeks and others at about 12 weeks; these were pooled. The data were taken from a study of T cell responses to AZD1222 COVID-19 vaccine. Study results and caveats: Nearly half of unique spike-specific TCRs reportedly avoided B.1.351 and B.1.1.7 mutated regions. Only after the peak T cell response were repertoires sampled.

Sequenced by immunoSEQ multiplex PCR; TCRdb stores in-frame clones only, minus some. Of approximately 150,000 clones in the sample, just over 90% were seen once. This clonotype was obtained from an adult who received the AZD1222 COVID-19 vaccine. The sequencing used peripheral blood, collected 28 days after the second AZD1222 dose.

The CDR3 sequence is CASSERQSNQPQHF. The CDR3 DNA is TGTGCCAGCAGTGAGAGACAGAGCAATCAGCCCCAGCATTTT. This sequence joins TRBV2 and TRBJ1-5; a possible D gene is TRBD1 (5 bases). With 3 bases removed from V and 1 base from J, the gap between germline ends came to 7 bases. The length of the CDR3 is 14 residues. Germline CDR1 reads SNHLY; CDR2 reads FYNNEI.